Shown below are 3 T cell receptor beta chains from a single sample sequenced in a study of T cell responses to AZD1222 COVID-19 vaccine. Sequencing used immunoSEQ multiplex PCR; TCRdb keeps in-frame clones, though not all of them. The sample contains over 140,000 clones, more than 85% of which appear only once. The sample here was peripheral blood, taken 28 days after the second AZD1222 dose. These receptors came from an adult who received the AZD1222 COVID-19 vaccine.

The chain is built from TRBV6-2 or TRBV6-3 and TRBJ1-2; the match to TRBD1 covers 7 bases. J was trimmed by 2 bases and V by 4 bases; bases with no gene match: 10. This CDR3 has 16 amino acids. Per the germline V gene, CDR1 is MNHEY and CDR2 is SVGEGT. The CDR3 DNA reads TGTGCCAGCAGTTTCTTCGGGACAGAATTAAACTATGGCTACACCTTC. Its translation is CASSFFGTELNYGYTF.

As regards this clone: The same CDR3 can be traced to other DNA sequences in this sample. This sequence joins TRBV2 and TRBJ2-2; no clear D. CDR3 length equals 14 residues. CDR1 SNHLY and CDR2 FYNNEI come from the germline V gene. The ends were cut back, 4 bases at V and 5 bases at J, with 11 bases in the middle. As DNA, the CDR3 is TGTGCCAGCAGTGTAGACACAAATACCGGGGAGCTGTTTTTT. This encodes CASSVDTNTGELFF. Full variable domain (missing parts from reference TRBV2 and TRBJ2-2): EPEVTQTPSHQVTQMGQEVILRCVPISNHLYFYWYRQILGQKVEFLVSFYNNEISEKSEIFDDQFSVERPDGSNFTLKIRSTKLEDSAMYFCASSVDTNTGELFFGEGSRLTVL.

Only one count was recorded for this clone. The V gene is TRBV28, the J gene TRBJ2-3; D is ambiguous. Per germline, CDR1 MDHEN and CDR2 SYDVKM. This CDR3 is built from 14 residues. V was pared by 2 bases and J by 0 bases, with 6 bases between. In DNA, the CDR3 is TGTGCCAGCAGTTTACCGATCAGCACAGATACGCAGTATTTT. This sequence encodes CASSLPISTDTQYF.